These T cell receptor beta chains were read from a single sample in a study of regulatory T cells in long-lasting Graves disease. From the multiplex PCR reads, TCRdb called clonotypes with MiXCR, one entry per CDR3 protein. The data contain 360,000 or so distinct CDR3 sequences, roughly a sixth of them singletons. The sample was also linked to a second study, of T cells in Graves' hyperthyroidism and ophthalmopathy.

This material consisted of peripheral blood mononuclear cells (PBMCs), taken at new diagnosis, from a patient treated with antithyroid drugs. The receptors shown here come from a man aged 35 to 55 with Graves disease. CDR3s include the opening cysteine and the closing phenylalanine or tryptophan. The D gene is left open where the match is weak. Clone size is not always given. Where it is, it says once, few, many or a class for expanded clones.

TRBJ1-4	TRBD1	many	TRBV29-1	CSVGGTGDEKLFF	TGCAGCGTTGGCGGGACAGGGGATGAAAAACTGTTTTTT
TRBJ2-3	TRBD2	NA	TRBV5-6	CASSLTVLAVRTDTQYF	TGTGCCAGCAGCTTAACTGTCCTAGCGGTTCGCACAGATACGCAGTATTTT
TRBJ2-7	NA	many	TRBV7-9	CASSSSGVNEQYF	TGTGCCAGCAGCTCTTCAGGGGTTAACGAGCAGTACTTC
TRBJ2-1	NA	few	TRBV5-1	CASSFKGAIPNEQFF	TGCGCCAGCAGCTTTAAGGGCGCCATCCCCAATGAGCAGTTCTTC
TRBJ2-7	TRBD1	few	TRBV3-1	CASSSRQGSSYEQYF	TGTGCCAGCAGCTCTAGACAGGGGAGCTCCTACGAGCAGTACTTC
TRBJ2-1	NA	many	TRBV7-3	CASSSPGFPNNEQFF	TGTGCCAGCAGCTCCCCCGGGTTCCCTAACAATGAGCAGTTCTTC
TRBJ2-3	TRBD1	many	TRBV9	CTSSVWTGPSSLTDTQYF	TGTACCAGCAGCGTTTGGACAGGACCCTCTAGCCTCACAGATACGCAGTATTTT
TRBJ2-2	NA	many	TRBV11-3	CASSLVSVTGELFF	TGTGCCAGCAGCTTAGTCAGTGTCACCGGGGAGCTGTTTTTT
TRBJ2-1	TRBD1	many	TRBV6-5	CASSYTGTGNNEQFF	TGTGCCAGCAGTTACACCGGGACAGGTAACAATGAGCAGTTCTTC
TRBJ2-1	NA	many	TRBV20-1	CSARGALYNEQFF	TGCAGTGCACGCGGGGCACTCTACAATGAGCAGTTCTTC
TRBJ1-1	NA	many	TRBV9	CASSVQGNTEAFF	TGTGCCAGCAGCGTACAGGGCAACACTGAAGCTTTCTTT
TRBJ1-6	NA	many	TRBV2	CASKGGNSPLHF	TGTGCCAGCAAGGGGGGGAATTCACCCCTCCACTTT
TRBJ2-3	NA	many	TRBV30	CAWNGRGTAASTDTQYF	TGTGCCTGGAACGGGCGTGGAACTGCCGCTAGCACAGATACGCAGTATTTT
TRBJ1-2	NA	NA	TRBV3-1	CASTPNGAPGYTF	TGTGCCAGCACCCCAAACGGGGCGCCTGGCTACACCTTC
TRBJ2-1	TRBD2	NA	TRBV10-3	CAISERTSTLGEQFF	TGTGCCATCAGTGAAAGGACTAGCACGTTGGGAGAGCAGTTCTTC
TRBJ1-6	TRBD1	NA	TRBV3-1	CASSPMDRSNSPLHF	TGTGCCAGCAGCCCGATGGACAGGAGTAATTCACCCCTCCACTTT
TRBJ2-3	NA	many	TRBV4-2	CASSHPGDTQYF	TGTGCCAGCAGCCACCCCGGAGATACGCAGTATTTT
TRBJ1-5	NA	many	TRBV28	CASSLARWGYSNQPQHF	TGTGCCAGCAGTCTAGCCCGGTGGGGCTATAGCAATCAGCCCCAGCATTTT
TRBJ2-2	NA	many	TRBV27	CASSHPDGANSGELFF	TGTGCCAGCAGTCACCCGGACGGCGCCAACTCCGGGGAGCTGTTTTTT
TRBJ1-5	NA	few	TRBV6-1	CASTYWPRSNQPQHF	TGTGCCAGCACCTACTGGCCGAGGAGCAATCAGCCCCAGCATTTT
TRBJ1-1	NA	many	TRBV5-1	CASREQGTNTEAFF	TGCGCCAGCCGAGAACAGGGAACGAACACTGAAGCTTTCTTT
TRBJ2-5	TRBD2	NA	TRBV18	CASSRLAGHQETQYF	TGTGCCAGCTCACGGCTAGCGGGTCACCAAGAGACCCAGTACTTC
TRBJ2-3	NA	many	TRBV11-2	CASSTQGWQYF	TGTGCCAGCAGCACACAGGGTTGGCAGTATTTT
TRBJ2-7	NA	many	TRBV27	CASSLFFGVREQYF	TGTGCCAGCAGTTTATTCTTTGGGGTCCGCGAGCAGTACTTC
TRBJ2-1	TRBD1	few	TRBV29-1	CSADRGSYNEQFF	TGCAGCGCTGACAGGGGGTCCTACAATGAGCAGTTCTTC
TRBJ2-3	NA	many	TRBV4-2	CASSGSTGFTDTQYF	TGTGCCAGCAGTGGTTCGACGGGCTTCACAGATACGCAGTATTTT
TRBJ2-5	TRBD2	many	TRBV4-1	CASSQDRLAGGLTETQYF	TGCGCCAGCAGCCAAGATCGACTAGCGGGGGGGCTGACAGAGACCCAGTACTTC
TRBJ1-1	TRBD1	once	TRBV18	CASSPEEGANTEAFF	TGTGCCAGCTCACCCGAGGAGGGGGCGAACACTGAAGCTTTCTTT
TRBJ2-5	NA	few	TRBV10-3	CAIRGGPGETQYF	TGTGCCATCCGTGGGGGCCCGGGTGAGACCCAGTACTTC
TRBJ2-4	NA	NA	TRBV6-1	CASSNPTVGIQYF	TGTGCCAGCAGCAACCCGACCGTTGGCATTCAGTACTTC
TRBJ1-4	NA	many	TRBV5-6	CASSLEGRLDDGGKLFF	TGTGCCAGCAGCTTGGAGGGCAGGCTCGACGACGGGGGAAAACTGTTTTTT
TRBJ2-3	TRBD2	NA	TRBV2	CASSVWASGGLRTDTQYF	TGTGCCAGCAGTGTCTGGGCTAGCGGGGGGCTGCGCACAGATACGCAGTATTTT
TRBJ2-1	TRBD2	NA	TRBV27	CASRPLAGGDNEQFF	TGTGCCAGCCGACCCCTAGCGGGGGGTGACAATGAGCAGTTCTTC
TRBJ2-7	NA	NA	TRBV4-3	CASSQESFSSYEQYF	TGCGCCAGCAGCCAAGAGTCTTTTAGCTCCTACGAGCAGTACTTC
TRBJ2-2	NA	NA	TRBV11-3	CASSLGQPTGELFF	TGTGCCAGCAGCTTAGGACAACCCACCGGGGAGCTGTTTTTT
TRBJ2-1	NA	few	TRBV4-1	CASSQISRPFEQFF	TGCGCCAGCAGCCAAATTAGTAGGCCCTTTGAGCAGTTCTTC
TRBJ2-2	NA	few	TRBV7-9	CASSLLRGAAGELFF	TGTGCCAGCAGCTTACTTCGCGGGGCAGCCGGGGAGCTGTTTTTT
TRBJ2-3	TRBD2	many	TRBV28	CASSSNLAGDTDTQYF	TGTGCCAGCAGTTCCAACCTAGCGGGGGACACAGATACGCAGTATTTT